This T cell receptor beta chain originates from a study of T cells in Graves' hyperthyroidism and ophthalmopathy. The length of the CDR3 is 18 residues. The germline gives CDR1 SNHLY, CDR2 FYNNEI. The J segment lost 3 bases and the V segment lost 5 bases, leaving 9 bases of the junction unmatched. TCR beta CDR3 region amplification was performed from RNA transcripts. HTBI primers were the set used in a first-round RT-PCR of the TCR CDR3. TCRdb re-called the multiplex PCR reads through MiXCR, storing one row per CDR3 protein. The sample has around 400,000 distinct CDR3 sequences, 25% seen once; the top ten hold more than 60%. Absent ophthalmopathy progression within 18 months defined stable Graves' hyperthyroidism.

The chain employs TRBV2 and TRBJ2-2, with 13 bases fitting TRBD2. This sequence originates from a man aged 45 to 65 with Graves' hyperthyroidism. The sequenced material came from blood. This CDR3 is CASSHRTSGRTDTGELFF. CDR3 nucleotides: TGTGCCAGCAGTCATCGGACTAGCGGGAGAACCGACACCGGGGAGCTGTTTTTT.